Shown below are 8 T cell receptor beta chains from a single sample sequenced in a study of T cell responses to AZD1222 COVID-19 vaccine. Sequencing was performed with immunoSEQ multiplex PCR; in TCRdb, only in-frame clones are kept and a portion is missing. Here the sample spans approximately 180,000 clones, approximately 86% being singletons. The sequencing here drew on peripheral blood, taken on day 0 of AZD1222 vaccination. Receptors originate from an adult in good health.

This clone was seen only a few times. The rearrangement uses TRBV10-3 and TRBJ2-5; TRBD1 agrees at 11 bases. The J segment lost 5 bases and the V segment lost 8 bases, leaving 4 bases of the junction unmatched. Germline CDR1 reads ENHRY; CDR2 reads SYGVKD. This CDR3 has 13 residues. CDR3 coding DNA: TGTGCCATCGGGGGACAGGGGGAGGAGACCCAGTACTTC. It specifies CAIGGQGEETQYF.

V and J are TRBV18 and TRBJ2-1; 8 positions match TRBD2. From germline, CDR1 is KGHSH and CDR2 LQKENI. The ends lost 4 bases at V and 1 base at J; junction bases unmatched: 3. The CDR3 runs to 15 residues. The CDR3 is CASSRERGSYNEQFF. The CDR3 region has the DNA TGTGCCAGCTCACGTGAGCGGGGGTCCTACAATGAGCAGTTCTTC.

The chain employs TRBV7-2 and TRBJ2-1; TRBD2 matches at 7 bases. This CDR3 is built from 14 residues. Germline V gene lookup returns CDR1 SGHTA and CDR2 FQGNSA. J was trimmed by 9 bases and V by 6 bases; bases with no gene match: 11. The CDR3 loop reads CASSLPGLSSEQFF. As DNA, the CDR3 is TGTGCCAGCAGTCTTCCGGGACTATCGAGTGAGCAGTTCTTC.

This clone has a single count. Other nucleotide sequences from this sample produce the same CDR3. CDR3 protein: CASRDSNQPQHF. DNA for the CDR3: TGTGCCAGCAGAGATAGCAATCAGCCCCAGCATTTT. The chain employs TRBV28 and TRBJ1-5; D gene unclear. Per germline, CDR1 MDHEN and CDR2 SYDVKM. The CDR3 extends over 12 amino acids. The V end was cut by 6 bases, the J end by 0 bases, with 3 bases between.

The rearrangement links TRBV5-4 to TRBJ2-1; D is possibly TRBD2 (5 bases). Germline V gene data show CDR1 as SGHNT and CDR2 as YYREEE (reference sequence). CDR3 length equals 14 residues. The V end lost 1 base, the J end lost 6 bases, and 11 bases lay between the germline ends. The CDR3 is CASSLRAGVNEQFF. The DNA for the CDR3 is TGTGCCAGCAGCTTGAGGGCGGGCGTCAATGAGCAGTTCTTC.

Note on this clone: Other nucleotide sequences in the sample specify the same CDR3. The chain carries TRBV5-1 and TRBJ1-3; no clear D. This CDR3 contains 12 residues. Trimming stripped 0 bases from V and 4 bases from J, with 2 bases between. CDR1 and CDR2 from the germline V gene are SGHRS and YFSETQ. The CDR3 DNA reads TGCGCCAGCAGCTTGGACGGAAACACCATATATTTT. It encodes CASSLDGNTIYF.

CDR3 sequence: CASSQERALQRGHEQFF. DNA for the CDR3: TGCGCCAGCAGCCAAGAGAGGGCACTTCAAAGGGGCCACGAGCAGTTCTTC. The chain recombines TRBV4-1 with TRBJ2-1; the D gene could be TRBD1 or TRBD2 (5 bases each). The V gene's germline CDR1 is MGHRA and CDR2 YSYEKL. The V end was cut by 0 bases, the J end by 10 bases, with 22 bases between. The CDR3 length is 17 residues.

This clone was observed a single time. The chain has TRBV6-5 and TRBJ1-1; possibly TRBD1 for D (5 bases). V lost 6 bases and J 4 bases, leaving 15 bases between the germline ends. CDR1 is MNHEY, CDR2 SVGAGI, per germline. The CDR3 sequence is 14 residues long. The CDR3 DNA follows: TGTGCCAGCAGAAAATCTGGGGGAGGCACTGAAGCTTTCTTT. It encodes CASRKSGGGTEAFF.